This entry concerns a single T cell receptor (beta chain). The data derive from a study of blood T cells in healthy people across ages. Alongside a J-beta primer mix, a sample-barcoded 5' primer served in a second PCR lasting roughly 7 to 11 cycles. TCRdb re-called the 5' RACE reads with MiXCR, one entry per CDR3 protein. The sample records roughly 720,000 distinct CDR3 sequences, roughly 53% being singletons. Each sample yielded at least 6 million isolated PBMCs. The receptor was isolated from a man older than 75 in good health. Sample: blood.

CDR3 sequence: CASSGTGWGYTF. The CDR3 DNA sequence: TGTGCCAGCAGTGGAACAGGCTGGGGCTACACCTTC. The gene calls are TRBV25-1 and TRBJ1-2; D perhaps matches TRBD1 (5 bases). The germline V gene has CDR1 MGHDK and CDR2 SYGVNS. Trimming pared 4 bases from V and 8 bases from J, leaving 11 bases between. The CDR3 loop spans 12 amino acids.